The 3 T cell receptor beta chains below were found in one sample sequenced in a study of blood T cell repertoires in COVID-19. Repertoires were generated with immunoSEQ multiplex PCR, while TCRdb's copy carries only in-frame clones and drops some. Among 95,000 to 110,000 clones listed, 80% were seen once. The sample comprised peripheral blood. Receptors were obtained from a man aged 65 to 85 with acute or convalescent COVID-19.

The genes are TRBV5-1 and TRBJ2-5; 9 nucleotides agree with TRBD1. The CDR3 loop spans 16 amino acids. V lost 4 bases and J lost 1; bases outside the gene matches: 8. Germline V CDR1 and CDR2: SGHRS, YFSETQ. The CDR3 DNA follows: TGCGCCAGCAGCATAGGACAGGGGACCTTCCAAGAGACCCAGTACTTC. Its protein product is CASSIGQGTFQETQYF.

This clone was found once. The gene calls are TRBV15 and TRBJ1-1, with D possibly being TRBD1 (5 bases). The V end was cut by 3 bases, the J end by 0 bases, with 8 bases between. Per the germline V gene, CDR1 is LNHNV and CDR2 is YYDKDF (reference sequence). The CDR3 runs to 14 residues. This CDR3 reads CATSRGTLNTEAFF. The CDR3, as DNA: TGTGCCACCAGCAGGGGGACTTTGAACACTGAAGCTTTCTTT.

This sequence joins TRBV11-2 and TRBJ1-4; TRBD1 is a possible D gene (6 bases). The CDR3 extends over 17 amino acids. V was shortened by 1 base and J by 9 bases, with 21 bases between the two germline ends. Germline assignment: CDR1 SGHAT and CDR2 FQNNGV. This CDR3 is CASSLGNGDTDNQKLFF. CDR3 nucleotides: TGTGCCAGCAGCTTAGGAAATGGGGACACGGACAATCAAAAACTGTTTTTT.